This T cell receptor beta chain was sequenced during a study of cytomegalovirus exposure and HLA in healthy donors. Broader study findings: Researchers had no immune exposure information except CMV serostatus available. Most TCRs appeared rarely, but some public TCRs recurred in many donors.

For this clone: Its antigen remains unidentified.

Germline V gives CDR1 SGHRS, CDR2 YFSETQ. The CDR3 length is 17 residues. After removal of 4 bases from V and 1 base from J, the junction contained 12 bases not matched to a gene. PCR primers comprised 60 Vbeta and 13 Jbeta primers. Repertoires were generated with immunoSEQ multiplex PCR, while TCRdb's copy carries only in-frame clones and drops some. The sample records 180,000 or so clones, 70% to 75% being singletons. The chain carries TRBV5-1 and TRBJ2-7, with TRBD1 identical over 9 bases. Input material: PBMCs. This TCR derives from a male donor in good health and CMV-seronegative. CDR3 residues: CASSEQAGTGRSYEQYF. The CDR3 bases are TGCGCCAGCAGCGAACAAGCAGGGACAGGGAGATCCTACGAGCAGTACTTC.